This note documents a single T cell receptor beta chain sequence. The record originates from a study of blood T cell repertoires in COVID-19. For the study at large: T cells, B-cell-depleted T cells, or PBMCs supplied cDNA or gDNA.

Original data processing: Reference gene primer amplification yielded estimated nucleated cell counts. The data were produced by immunoSEQ multiplex PCR, yet TCRdb's version contains in-frame clones alone and is incomplete. V and J calls plus clone size are reproduced from that table; the DNA served to infer D and trimming. The sample consists of about 180,000 clones, about nine tenths of them appearing once. V was trimmed by 0 bases and J by 7 bases, leaving 9 bases between them. CDR1 and CDR2 (germline): PRHDT, FYEKMQ (reference sequence). The CDR3 has 13 residues. The receptor's source is a man aged 18-30 years who had recovered from COVID-19. The sequencing input was peripheral blood. The chain couples TRBV13 to TRBJ2-5; maybe TRBD2 (5 bases). CDR3 nucleotides: TGTGCCAGCAGCTTAGGCCTGGGGAGGACCCAGTACTTC. Its protein is CASSLGLGRTQYF.